The 10 T cell receptor beta chains below were found in one sample sequenced in a study of blood T cell repertoires in COVID-19. Sequenced by immunoSEQ multiplex PCR; TCRdb stores in-frame clones only, minus some. In the table there are 300,000 to 400,000 clones, 75% to 90% of which are singletons. Material: PBMCs or T cells enriched from blood (not recorded which). These receptors came from a man aged 18 to 35 who had recovered from COVID-19.

The rearrangement joins TRBV9 to TRBJ2-7; D might be TRBD2 (6 bases). The CDR3 sequence is 15 residues long. CDR1 and CDR2 from the germline V gene are SGDLS and YYNGEE. V lost 5 bases, J lost 3 bases, and 18 bases lay in between. The CDR3 DNA is TGTGCCAGCAGTCCAGGGCGGGACTCCTTCTACGAGCAGTACTTC. Translated, it gives CASSPGRDSFYEQYF.

The gene calls are TRBV19 and TRBJ1-5, with 8 bases that match TRBD1. This CDR3 spans 15 amino acids. The germline gives CDR1 LNHDA, CDR2 SQIVND (reference sequence). V lost 6 bases and J lost 3; bases outside the gene matches: 7. The CDR3 DNA is TGTGCCAGTAGCCGGACAGGGAGGGACAATCAGCCCCAGCATTTT. Amino acid sequence: CASSRTGRDNQPQHF.

The chain joins TRBV18 to TRBJ2-7, with 11 bases fitting TRBD1. Germline V CDR1 and CDR2: KGHSH, LQKENI. J was trimmed by 3 bases and V by 6 bases; bases with no gene match: 4. The CDR3 length is 14 residues. The CDR3 DNA reads as TGTGCCAGCTCCCCCGGGACAGGGGGCTACGAGCAGTACTTC. Translation: CASSPGTGGYEQYF.

Only one count was recorded for this clone. This chain joins TRBV4-1 and TRBJ2-1; 7 bases line up with TRBD2. This CDR3 has 16 amino acids. V lost 3 bases, J lost 2 bases, and 7 bases stayed unmatched. Germline values: CDR1 MGHRA, CDR2 YSYEKL. CDR3 loop: CASSHPPTSPYNEQFF. In DNA, the CDR3 is TGCGCCAGCAGCCATCCGCCGACTAGCCCCTACAATGAGCAGTTCTTC.

This clone was detected only once. The rearrangement links TRBV5-4 to TRBJ2-4; TRBD2 agrees at 7 bases. After removal of 4 bases from V and 4 bases from J, the junction contained 8 bases not matched to a gene. Germline-derived CDR1 and CDR2 are SGHNT and YYREEE (reference sequence). This CDR3 comprises 15 residues. The CDR3 DNA follows: TGTGCCAGCAGCAGGGAGCGGGGCCCTAAAAACATTCAGTACTTC. Protein sequence: CASSRERGPKNIQYF.

This clone has only one observation. The V and J genes are TRBV7-3 and TRBJ2-1; 7 nucleotides agree with TRBD2. Germline V gene sequence: CDR1 SGHTA, CDR2 FQGTGA. V was pared by 4 bases and J by 0 bases, with 3 bases of the junction left unmatched. The CDR3 runs 15 residues. The CDR3 sequence is CASSWTRGSYNEQFF. CDR3 bases: TGTGCCAGCAGCTGGACTAGGGGCTCCTACAATGAGCAGTTCTTC.

The chain carries TRBV7-3 and TRBJ2-1, with D possibly matching TRBD2 (5 bases). Germline CDR1 reads SGHTA; CDR2 reads FQGTGA. The CDR3 has 12 residues. Trimming removed 1 base at V and 9 bases at J, with 7 bases between. This CDR3 reads CASSLMGSEQFF. CDR3 bases: TGTGCCAGCAGCTTAATGGGGAGTGAGCAGTTCTTC.

In its sample, this clone was seen once. The chain links TRBV10-3 to TRBJ2-1; 7 bases are shared with TRBD2. This CDR3 spans 15 amino acids. CDR1 ENHRY and CDR2 SYGVKD come from the germline V gene. V trimming: 1 base; J trimming: 4 bases; junction bases outside the gene matches: 4. The CDR3 here is CAISEWSSGYNEQFF. The CDR3 nucleotides read TGTGCCATCAGTGAGTGGTCTAGCGGTTACAATGAGCAGTTCTTC.

With respect to this clone: The same CDR3 also results from other DNA sequences found in this sample. V usage is TRBV5-1 and J usage is TRBJ1-5, with 8 bases identical to TRBD1. The germline V gene encodes CDR1 SGHRS and CDR2 YFSETQ. The CDR3 totals 15 residues. The J segment lost 2 bases and the V segment lost 5 bases, leaving 6 bases of the junction unmatched. The CDR3 DNA reads as TGCGCCAGCAGTCTCGGACAGGGAGGCAATCAGCCCCAGCATTTT. This gives the protein CASSLGQGGNQPQHF.

The sample holds a few counts of this clone. V and J are TRBV5-5 and TRBJ1-1; D gene ambiguous. This CDR3 contains 14 residues. The V gene's germline CDR1 is SGHKS and CDR2 YYEKEE (reference sequence). The V end was cut by 1 base, the J end by 1 base, with 8 bases between. The CDR3: CASSLRGGNTEAFF. The CDR3 nucleotides are TGTGCCAGCAGCTTGCGGGGTGGGAACACTGAAGCTTTCTTT.